The 22 T cell receptor beta chains given below trace back to one sample, sequenced in a study of blood T cell repertoires in COVID-19. Generated by immunoSEQ multiplex PCR, the TCRdb table keeps only in-frame clones and is missing some. The sample has 65,000 to 70,000 clones, 75% to 85% seen once. The specimen sequenced was peripheral blood. The receptor set was obtained from a woman aged 60 to 75 with acute or convalescent COVID-19.

CDR3 region: CASSQLTGRTSYGYTF. DNA for the CDR3: TGTGCCAGCAGCCAGTTGACAGGGAGGACAAGCTATGGCTACACCTTC. J is TRBJ1-2 and V is TRBV3-1 (or the pseudogene TRBV3-2), with 7 bases fitting TRBD1. This CDR3 has 16 residues. Germline V gene sequence: CDR1 LGHDT, CDR2 YNNKEL (reference sequence). V shed 3 bases, J shed 4 bases, and the junction held 11 bases outside the gene matches.

The CDR3 loop reads CASSVGGAGELFF. The CDR3 DNA sequence: TGTGCCAGCAGCGTAGGGGGCGCCGGGGAGCTGTTTTTT. The chain employs TRBV9 and TRBJ2-2, with a weak D call TRBD1 (5 bases). Germline CDR1 and CDR2: SGDLS and YYNGEE. Trimming removed 0 bases from V and 6 bases from J, with 6 bases in between. The CDR3 sequence is 13 residues long.

The V call is TRBV5-1, the J call TRBJ1-1; 9 nucleotides match TRBD1. Trimming took 4 bases from V and 5 from J; bases not matched to a gene: 6. From germline, CDR1 is SGHRS and CDR2 YFSETQ. This CDR3 comprises 14 residues. The CDR3 nucleotides read TGCGCCAGCAGCCGGGGACAGGGTTGGACTGAAGCTTTCTTT. Encoded protein: CASSRGQGWTEAFF.

The rearrangement links TRBV9 to TRBJ2-3; TRBD2 aligns across 9 bases. This CDR3 is built from 20 residues. Germline trimming cut 2 bases from V and 0 bases from J; bases unmatched to any gene: 16. The V gene's germline CDR1 is SGDLS and CDR2 YYNGEE. This chain's CDR3 is CASSVATRGGGVFSTDTQYF. The CDR3 DNA reads as TGTGCCAGCAGCGTTGCAACGCGGGGGGGCGGCGTCTTTAGCACAGATACGCAGTATTTT.

The rearrangement links TRBV4-2 to TRBJ1-6; possibly TRBD1 for D (5 bases). The CDR3 has 13 amino acids. Germline-derived CDR1 and CDR2 are LGHNA and YNFKEQ. The V and J ends lost 1 base and 7 bases respectively, with 5 bases between them. The CDR3 is CASSQAGNSPLHF. DNA of the CDR3: TGTGCCAGCAGCCAAGCAGGGAATTCACCCCTCCACTTT.

The CDR3, as DNA: TGTGCCAGCAGCCAAGATTCCGACAGGGCATTTTTTTATGGCTACACCTTC. Its protein product is CASSQDSDRAFFYGYTF. The V gene is TRBV3-1 (or the pseudogene TRBV3-2), the J gene TRBJ1-2; TRBD1 matches 7 bases. Trimming cost V 0 bases and J 5 bases; bases outside gene matches: 12. Germline V gene lookup returns CDR1 LGHDT and CDR2 YNNKEL (reference sequence). This CDR3 is built from 17 residues.

The count of this clone is one. V and J are TRBV5-1 and TRBJ2-3; TRBD2 might be the D (6 bases). Germline lookup yields CDR1 SGHRS and CDR2 YFSETQ. Trimming pared 4 bases from V and 1 base from J, leaving 10 bases between. This CDR3 contains 14 residues. CDR3 nucleotides: TGCGCCAGCAGCCCCGGGGAGGGCACAGATACGCAGTATTTT. This translates into CASSPGEGTDTQYF.

This rearrangement joins TRBV12-3 or TRBV12-4 to TRBJ1-5, with a weak D call TRBD1 (5 bases). The CDR3 loop spans 12 amino acids. V lost 7 bases and J lost 5, with 9 bases in between. This chain's CDR3 is CASNLGDQPQHF. The CDR3 DNA reads TGTGCCAGCAATCTAGGGGATCAGCCCCAGCATTTT.

The genes are TRBV12-3 or TRBV12-4 and TRBJ1-1, with D uncertain. This CDR3 contains 12 residues. The germline V and J ends were trimmed by 6 bases and 5 bases, with 10 bases remaining between them. CDR3 loop: CASRFLRTEAFF. CDR3 DNA sequence: TGTGCCAGCAGATTTTTGAGGACTGAAGCTTTCTTT.

This chain joins TRBV21-1 and TRBJ2-1; whether TRBD1, the table's D call, matches the DNA was not checked. TRBV21-1 is termed a pseudogene. This CDR3 is built from 16 residues. CDR3 in amino acids: CASSKGAEFINNEQFF. CDR3 bases: TGTGCCAGCAGCAAAGGGGCAGAATTTATTAACAATGAGCAGTTCTTC.

The rearrangement joins TRBV19 to TRBJ1-1, with 9 bases identical to TRBD1. The V and J ends lost 5 bases and 5 bases, in that order; junction bases with no gene match: 9. Germline lookup yields CDR1 LNHDA and CDR2 SQIVND (reference sequence). CDR3 length: 15 amino acids. As DNA, the CDR3 is TGTGCCAGTAGTGGGACAGGGAAGAAAGAAACTGAAGCTTTCTTT. Its translation: CASSGTGKKETEAFF.

The V and J genes are TRBV9 and TRBJ1-6; the D gene is possibly TRBD1 (6 bases). Germline loops: CDR1 SGDLS, CDR2 YYNGEE. Deletions cut 4 bases from V and 7 bases from J, with 18 bases between. The CDR3 is made up of 16 amino acids. The CDR3, as DNA: TGTGCCAGCAGCCCTACGACAGGCCGAGGGAATTCACCCCTCCACTTT. Its translation is CASSPTTGRGNSPLHF.

Here the CDR3 reads CASSALRDTDGYTF. CDR3 sequence (DNA): TGTGCCAGCTCAGCACTACGGGACACGGATGGCTACACCTTC. V usage is TRBV18 and J usage is TRBJ1-2; tentative D call: TRBD1 (6 bases). The CDR3 spans 14 residues. Germline CDR1 KGHSH, CDR2 LQKENI. Trimming removed 5 bases at V and 6 bases at J, with 16 bases between.

The genes are TRBV5-1 and TRBJ1-2; D remains unclear. The CDR3 contains 12 residues. V lost 2 bases to trimming and J lost 10 bases, with 12 bases between them. The V gene's germline CDR1 is SGHRS and CDR2 YFSETQ. This CDR3 is CASSLNDGIYTF. CDR3 sequence (DNA): TGCGCCAGCAGCTTAAACGACGGGATCTACACCTTC.

V is TRBV6-1 and J is TRBJ2-5; tentative D call: TRBD1 (6 bases). Trimming took off 0 bases at V and 0 bases at J, with 11 bases between the two ends. Germline V gene data show CDR1 as MNHNS and CDR2 as SASEGT. The CDR3 has 16 residues. CDR3 protein: CASSEAQGSNQETQYF. In DNA, the CDR3 is TGTGCCAGCAGTGAAGCCCAGGGGAGTAACCAAGAGACCCAGTACTTC.

CDR3 sequence (DNA): TGTGCCAGCAGCTTACAAGCAGGGGACACTGAAGCTTTCTTT. Translation: CASSLQAGDTEAFF. The chain couples TRBV7-8 to TRBJ1-1; D might be TRBD1 (6 bases). The germline V gene has CDR1 SGHVS and CDR2 FQNEAQ. V shed 2 bases and J shed 3 bases, with 10 bases lying between them. The CDR3 extends over 14 amino acids.

This rearrangement joins TRBV7-2 to TRBJ2-1, with TRBD2 as a possible D gene (7 bases). The CDR3 length is 14 residues. Germline-derived CDR1 and CDR2 are SGHTA and FQGNSA. V was shortened by 1 base and J by 8 bases, with 12 bases between the two germline ends. DNA for the CDR3: TGTGCCAGCAGCTTAGTTGGGGGGGCGGATGAGCAGTTCTTC. It yields the protein CASSLVGGADEQFF.

The chain links TRBV5-6 to TRBJ1-2; 8 bases line up with TRBD1. The CDR3 contains 18 residues. Germline-derived CDR1 and CDR2 are SGHDT and YYEEEE. Trimming cost V 4 bases and J 4 bases; bases outside gene matches: 18. The CDR3 here is CASSPMGTGGLLGYGYTF. The CDR3 nucleotides read TGTGCCAGCAGCCCCATGGGAACAGGGGGACTTCTTGGCTATGGCTACACCTTC.

Notes on this clone: At the DNA level, this CDR3 is encoded by other sequences in the same sample as well. The chain carries TRBV19 and TRBJ2-3; TRBD1 matches at 7 bases. Germline-derived CDR1 and CDR2 are LNHDA and SQIVND (reference sequence). The CDR3 is 14 residues long. V dropped 6 bases and J dropped 1; count of bases not matched to a gene: 4. The CDR3 coding sequence is TGTGCCAGTAGGTGGACAGGAGGCACAGATACGCAGTATTTT. It encodes CASRWTGGTDTQYF.

V and J are TRBV5-8 and TRBJ1-6; tentative D call: TRBD1 (6 bases). CDR1 and CDR2 from the germline V gene are SGHTS and YDEGEE. There are 15 residues in the CDR3. Between the trimmed V and J ends, which lost 5 bases and 8 bases, there was a span of 17 bases. The CDR3 region is CASSPGGSVYSPLHF. CDR3 nucleotides: TGTGCCAGCAGTCCGGGGGGCTCCGTATATTCACCCCTCCACTTT.

The chain carries TRBV3-1 (or the pseudogene TRBV3-2) and TRBJ2-1; 14 positions agree with TRBD2. The CDR3 consists of 15 residues. Germline trimming cut 5 bases from V and 8 bases from J; bases unmatched to any gene: 5. Germline CDR1 reads LGHDT; CDR2 reads YNNKEL (reference sequence). CDR3 amino acids: CASSSTSGGEDEQFF. Written as DNA, the CDR3 is TGTGCCAGCAGCTCGACTAGCGGGGGGGAGGATGAGCAGTTCTTC.

V is TRBV7-2 and J is TRBJ2-5; no reliable D call. Between the trimmed V and J ends, which lost 1 base and 5 bases, there was a span of 5 bases. Germline V gene sequence: CDR1 SGHTA, CDR2 FQGNSA. The CDR3 is 12 residues long. The CDR3 nucleotides read TGTGCCAGCAGCTTAGTCACTGAGACCCAGTACTTC. This sequence encodes CASSLVTETQYF.